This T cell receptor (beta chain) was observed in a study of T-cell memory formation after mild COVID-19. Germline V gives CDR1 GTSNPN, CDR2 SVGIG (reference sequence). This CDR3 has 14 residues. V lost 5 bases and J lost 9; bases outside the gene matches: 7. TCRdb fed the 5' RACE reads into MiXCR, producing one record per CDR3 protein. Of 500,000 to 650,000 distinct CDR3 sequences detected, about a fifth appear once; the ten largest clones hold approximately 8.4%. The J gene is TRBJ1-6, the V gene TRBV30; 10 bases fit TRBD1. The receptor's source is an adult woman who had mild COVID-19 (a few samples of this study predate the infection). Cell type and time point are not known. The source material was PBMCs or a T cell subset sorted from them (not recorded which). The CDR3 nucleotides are TGTGCCTGGGAGGGACAGGGGAGATTTTCACCCCTCCACTTT. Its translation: CAWEGQGRFSPLHF.